The next 22 T cell receptor beta chains were all read from a single sample in a study of T cell repertoires in cytomegalovirus infection. Each CDR3 protein gets one entry after TCRdb re-called the reads with MiXCR. This sample has about 260,000 distinct CDR3 sequences, with roughly 13% found just once. What was sequenced was PBMCs. All receptors come from a human donor in good health (CMV status not recorded). Some clones in this sample may be carry-over from other donors' samples.

The chain has TRBV25-1 and TRBJ2-2; 8 bases are shared with TRBD1. Germline trimming cut 6 bases from V and 2 bases from J; bases unmatched to any gene: 8. The germline V gene encodes CDR1 MGHDK and CDR2 SYGVNS. The CDR3 sequence is 16 residues long. Written as DNA, the CDR3 is TGTGCCAGCAGCGGGCTGCAGGGGGCAAACACCGGGGAGCTGTTTTTT. The encoded protein is CASSGLQGANTGELFF.

This clonotype was recorded a few times. The rearrangement links TRBV6-6 to TRBJ2-1, with 8 bases identical to TRBD2. The V segment lost 8 bases and the J segment 7 bases; nucleotides outside the gene matches: 13. This CDR3 is built from 15 residues. Germline lookup yields CDR1 MNHNY and CDR2 SVGAGI (reference sequence). Here the CDR3 DNA reads TGTGCCAGCGGTCCCCCGGGAGGGCCTCGGAATGAGCAGTTCTTC. Encoded protein: CASGPPGGPRNEQFF.

In this sample, this clonotype turned up many times. The V and J genes are TRBV7-2 and TRBJ2-1; 9 bases are shared with TRBD2. Per the germline V gene, CDR1 is SGHTA and CDR2 is FQGNSA. The V segment lost 2 bases and the J segment 7 bases; nucleotides outside the gene matches: 9. There are 16 residues in the CDR3. Here the CDR3 reads CASSLIAGVVQNEQFF. The CDR3 DNA reads TGTGCCAGCAGCTTAATAGCGGGAGTAGTGCAGAATGAGCAGTTCTTC.

The table lists this clonotype with many counts. This rearrangement joins TRBV12-3 or TRBV12-4 to TRBJ1-2; maybe TRBD1 (5 bases). Between the trimmed V and J ends, which lost 6 bases and 8 bases, there was a span of 13 bases. The CDR3 length is 12 residues. The CDR3 loop is CASRIAGGGYTF. The DNA for the CDR3 is TGTGCCAGCAGGATCGCTGGGGGAGGCTACACCTTC.

This clonotype was detected ten times or more. The rearrangement joins TRBV7-2 to TRBJ2-7; 8 bases are shared with TRBD2. V was clipped by 0 bases and J by 0 bases; unmatched bases: 4. Per germline, CDR1 SGHTA and CDR2 FQGNSA. The CDR3 is 16 amino acids. This CDR3 reads CASSLAASGLSYEQYF. As DNA, the CDR3 is TGTGCCAGCAGCTTAGCGGCTAGCGGGCTCTCCTACGAGCAGTACTTC.

The chain is built from TRBV2 and TRBJ1-5; D call uncertain. V dropped 3 bases and J dropped 0 bases, with 6 bases sitting between them. The CDR3 runs to 14 residues. CDR1 and CDR2 (germline): SNHLY, FYNNEI. The CDR3 nucleotides read TGTGCCAGCAGTGAGAGGGCTAGCAATCAGCCCCAGCATTTT. It translates to CASSERASNQPQHF.

The CDR3, as DNA: TGCAGTGCGAACAGGGGTGGGAGCAATCAGCCCCAGCATTTT. Translating gives CSANRGGSNQPQHF. The chain recombines TRBV20-1 with TRBJ1-5; 7 bases are shared with TRBD1. Germline CDR1 and CDR2: DFQATT and SNEGSKA (reference sequence). The CDR3 is made up of 14 amino acids. V shed 6 bases and J 1 base; nucleotides not matched to a gene: 6.

As for this clonotype: Possible read error: a much larger clone is one base away. The chain combines TRBV6-2 or TRBV6-3 with TRBJ2-7; D remains ambiguous. Germline V gene lookup returns CDR1 MNHEY and CDR2 SVGEGT. This CDR3 is built from 15 residues. V gave up 3 bases and J gave up 2 bases, with 14 bases separating them. The CDR3 DNA follows: TGTGCCAGCAGTTATCCTTTCGTGAGCCCCTACGAGCAGTACTTC. Residues: CASSYPFVSPYEQYF.

The V call is TRBV20-1, the J call TRBJ2-1, with TRBD2 identical over 8 bases. CDR1 and CDR2 from the germline V gene are DFQATT and SNEGSKA (reference sequence). The CDR3 sequence is 14 residues long. CDR3 sequence (DNA): TGCTTATGCAGGGGCGGGAGGCCTTACAATGAGCAGTTCTTC. It specifies CLCRGGRPYNEQFF.

This clonotype has only one observation. Since a much larger clone is just one base distant, this may be a read error. V gene TRBV5-1 combines with J gene TRBJ2-5; 8 positions match TRBD1. This CDR3 is 16 amino acids long. CDR1 is SGHRS, CDR2 YFSETQ, per germline. CDR3 DNA: TGCACCAGCAGCGGCGGCACAGGGGGTTACCAAGAGACCCAGTACTTC. Translated: CTSSGGTGGYQETQYF.

This clonotype was observed at least ten times. The chain couples TRBV7-2 to TRBJ2-3; no reliable D call. Trimming took off 3 bases at V and 5 bases at J, with 9 bases between the two ends. This CDR3 spans 13 amino acids. Looked up from germline, CDR1 is SGHTA and CDR2 is FQGNSA. The DNA for the CDR3 is TGTGCCAGCAGCTTCAGTTTCGAAGATACGCAGTATTTT. This gives the protein CASSFSFEDTQYF. The variable domain in full, completed from reference TRBV7-2 and TRBJ2-3, reads GAGVSQSPSNKVTEKGKDVELRCDPISGHTALYWYRQSLGQGLEFLIYFQGNSAPDKSGLPSDRFSAERTGGSVSTLTIQRTQQEDSAVYLCASSFSFEDTQYFGPGTRLTVL.

This clonotype has only a few counts. The V call is TRBV28, the J call TRBJ2-3; unclear D gene. The CDR3 runs 15 residues. Looked up from germline, CDR1 is MDHEN and CDR2 is SYDVKM. Trimming stripped 5 bases from V and 4 bases from J, with 16 bases between. CDR3 in amino acids: CASSPDRRWADTQYF. The DNA of the CDR3 is TGTGCCAGCAGTCCGGACCGCCGGTGGGCAGATACGCAGTATTTT. Combining the CDR3 with reference TRBV28 and TRBJ2-3 gives the whole variable domain DVKVTQSSRYLVKRTGEKVFLECVQDMDHENMFWYRQDPGLGLRLIYFSYDVKMKEKGDIPEGYSVSREKKERFSLILESASTNQTSMYLCASSPDRRWADTQYFGPGTRLTVL.

The table lists this clonotype with many counts. This chain links TRBV6-1 with TRBJ2-3; D is unresolved. Germline CDR1 MNHNS, CDR2 SASEGT. The CDR3 runs 14 residues. With 5 bases removed from V and 2 bases from J, the gap between germline ends came to 11 bases. The CDR3 loop reads CASSPLGDTDTQYF. The CDR3 bases are TGTGCCAGCAGTCCCCTCGGAGACACAGATACGCAGTATTTT.

The gene calls are TRBV12-3 or TRBV12-4 and TRBJ1-4; D is possibly TRBD1 (5 bases). V was clipped by 10 bases and J by 2 bases, with 14 bases between them. The CDR3 totals 14 residues. CDR3 residues: CATRRAGTNEKLFF. CDR3 nucleotide sequence: TGTGCCACCCGGAGGGCAGGGACTAATGAAAAACTGTTTTTT.

This clonotype was counted at least ten times. The chain links TRBV7-2 to TRBJ1-4; D call uncertain. The CDR3 is 16 residues long. The germline V gene encodes CDR1 SGHTA and CDR2 FQGNSA. Between the trimmed V and J ends, which lost 5 bases and 5 bases, there was a span of 18 bases. The CDR3 loop is CASSLGPIGWNEKLFF. The CDR3 DNA follows: TGTGCCAGCAGCCTCGGGCCTATTGGGTGGAATGAAAAACTGTTTTTT.

There are a few counts of this clonotype. The rearrangement joins TRBV5-6 to TRBJ2-7; D possibly matches TRBD1 or TRBD2 (5 bases each). V gave up 3 bases and J gave up 1 base, with 20 bases separating them. This CDR3 spans 17 amino acids. The germline CDR1 and CDR2 sequences are SGHDT and YYEEEE. The CDR3 region has the DNA TGTGCCAGCAGCTCCGATCGGGGCCGGGTTTGGTCCTACGAGCAGTACTTC. Translating it yields CASSSDRGRVWSYEQYF.

CDR3 coding DNA: TGTGCCAGCAGAAGGGCACAACAAGAGACCCAGTACTTC. It translates to CASRRAQQETQYF. V and J are TRBV12-3 or TRBV12-4 and TRBJ2-5, with D unresolved. The CDR3 loop spans 13 amino acids. Trimming removed 6 bases from V and 2 bases from J, with 10 bases in between.

This clonotype was counted at least ten times. This chain links TRBV7-2 with TRBJ2-5; no definite D call. CDR3 length equals 14 residues. Deletions cut 5 bases from V and 5 bases from J, with 15 bases between. CDR1 is SGHTA, CDR2 FQGNSA, per germline. In nucleotides, the CDR3 is TGTGCCAGCAGCCCCCCTCCGGGTCGGGAGACCCAGTACTTC. Translated: CASSPPPGRETQYF.

This clonotype is medium-sized. In DNA form, the CDR3 reads TGCGCCAGCAGCCAAGCGACTAGTCGTTACGAGCAGTTCTTC. Amino acids: CASSQATSRYEQFF. The J gene is TRBJ2-1, the V gene TRBV4-1; a possible D gene is TRBD2 (6 bases). The CDR3 contains 14 residues. Trimming stripped 1 base from V and 10 bases from J, with 14 bases between. Germline CDR1 and CDR2: MGHRA and YSYEKL.

This clonotype has a handful of counts. The J gene is TRBJ1-1, the V gene TRBV6-2 or TRBV6-3; 7 nucleotides align to TRBD1. Germline lookup yields CDR1 MNHEY and CDR2 SVGEGT. V shed 11 bases and J 1 base; nucleotides not matched to a gene: 7. The CDR3 runs to 13 residues. The CDR3 is CAGSTGWNTEAFF. CDR3 nucleotides: TGTGCCGGCTCGACAGGGTGGAACACTGAAGCTTTCTTT.

This clonotype came up many times. The chain links TRBV7-8 to TRBJ1-2, with TRBD1 matching over 7 bases. V lost 3 bases and J lost 7; bases outside the gene matches: 11. In germline, CDR1 is SGHVS, CDR2 FQNEAQ. The CDR3 spans 15 residues. CDR3 in DNA: TGTGCCAGCAGCTTGACCCCGACAGGGTTGATTGGCTACACCTTC. Protein sequence: CASSLTPTGLIGYTF. The full variable domain, in which reference TRBV7-8 and TRBJ1-2 provide the parts outside the CDR3, is GAGVSQSPRYKVAKRGQDVALRCDPISGHVSLFWYQQALGQGPEFLTYFQNEAQLDKSGLPSDRFFAERPEGSVSTLKIQRTQQEDSAVYLCASSLTPTGLIGYTFGSGTRLTVV.

This clonotype was seen at least ten times. V usage is TRBV28 and J usage is TRBJ1-3; 10 bases align to TRBD1. The CDR3 spans 15 residues. CDR1 is MDHEN, CDR2 SYDVKM, per germline. Unmatched junction bases numbered 4, after V lost 6 bases and J lost 2 bases. The CDR3 DNA follows: TGTGCCAGCAGATTTGGACAGGGGGCTGGAAACACCATATATTTT. This encodes CASRFGQGAGNTIYF.